These 25 T cell receptor beta chains came from one sample sequenced in a study of cytomegalovirus exposure and HLA in healthy donors (TCRdb year 2017). The library was obtained by the immunoSEQ multiplex PCR assay. For the multiplex PCR, a mixture combining 60 forward primers for TCR Vbeta segments and 13 reverse primers for TCR Jbeta segments was used. The immuneACCESS repertoire file appears here via TCRdb, limited to in-frame rearrangements. These files lack a portion of the clones; in checked studies, under half of the deficit traces to unresolved V genes, and the cause of the others is not known. The sample table lists some 130,000 clones, 82% of them with a count of one. The ten most abundant clones make up 8.1% of the sample. The sample comprised PBMCs. The receptors shown here come from a woman aged 50 to 65 in good health and CMV-seropositive.

The rearrangement uses TRBV5-1 and TRBJ1-3; 9 bases match TRBD1. Per germline, CDR1 SGHRS and CDR2 YFSETQ. The CDR3 covers 16 residues. V lost 3 bases and J lost 8; bases outside the gene matches: 12. CDR3 sequence reads: CASSYRTGGASDTIYF. The CDR3 DNA follows: TGCGCCAGCAGCTACCGAACAGGGGGCGCTTCGGACACCATATATTTT.

This clone was seen only a few times. The rearrangement joins TRBV18 to TRBJ2-5; maybe TRBD2 (6 bases). With 3 bases removed from V and 5 bases from J, the gap between germline ends came to 7 bases. Germline V gives CDR1 KGHSH, CDR2 LQKENI. The CDR3 runs 12 residues. The CDR3 loop reads CASSPGGETQYF. CDR3 sequence (DNA): TGTGCCAGCTCACCCGGGGGTGAGACCCAGTACTTC.

This chain joins TRBV4-1 and TRBJ1-3; D is possibly TRBD1 (6 bases). This CDR3 contains 14 residues. Trimming removed 6 bases from V and 6 bases from J, with 15 bases in between. CDR1 MGHRA and CDR2 YSYEKL come from the germline V gene. CDR3 region: CASRQQGGKNTIYF. The CDR3 DNA sequence: TGCGCCAGCAGACAACAGGGAGGGAAAAACACCATATATTTT.

This clone was seen more than once but under ten times. V gene TRBV5-4 combines with J gene TRBJ1-1; 7 nucleotides match TRBD1. CDR3 length equals 12 residues. Germline CDR1 reads SGHNT; CDR2 reads YYREEE (reference sequence). V shed 9 bases and J 1 base; nucleotides not matched to a gene: 3. CDR3 coding DNA: TGTGCCATAGGACAGGAGAACACTGAAGCTTTCTTT. Protein sequence: CAIGQENTEAFF. Filled out from reference TRBV5-4 and TRBJ1-1, the complete variable domain reads ETGVTQSPTHLIKTRGQQVTLRCSSQSGHNTVSWYQQALGQGPQFIFQYYREEENGRGNFPPRFSGLQFPNYSSELNVNALELDDSALYLCAIGQENTEAFFGQGTRLTVV.

The V and J genes are TRBV15 and TRBJ1-5; 9 positions agree with TRBD1. Per the germline V gene, CDR1 is LNHNV and CDR2 is YYDKDF (reference sequence). J was trimmed by 9 bases and V by 5 bases; bases with no gene match: 26. CDR3 size: 20 residues. This chain's CDR3 is CATSATTPGQGWLGGRPQHF. CDR3 nucleotide sequence: TGTGCCACCAGCGCGACAACACCGGGACAGGGTTGGCTCGGCGGTCGGCCCCAGCATTTT.

This chain joins TRBV5-1 and TRBJ2-3; 13 positions match TRBD2. Germline V gene lookup returns CDR1 SGHRS and CDR2 YFSETQ. The CDR3 sequence is 17 residues long. V was clipped by 4 bases and J by 7 bases; unmatched bases: 12. The CDR3 here is CASSRGLAGSSVYTQYF. CDR3 nucleotides: TGCGCCAGCAGCCGGGGACTAGCGGGGTCCTCAGTCTATACGCAGTATTTT. The whole variable domain, remainder taken from reference TRBV5-1 and TRBJ2-3, is KAGVTQTPRYLIKTRGQQVTLSCSPISGHRSVSWYQQTPGQGLQFLFEYFSETQRNKGNFPGRFSGRQFSNSRSEMNVSTLELGDSALYLCASSRGLAGSSVYTQYFGPGTRLTVL.

Comment on this clone: The junction departs from the called germline gene at one end, perhaps through a read error. The chain employs TRBV7-7 and TRBJ2-3; maybe TRBD2 (6 bases). This CDR3 spans 14 amino acids. Per germline, CDR1 SSHAT and CDR2 FNYEAQ (reference sequence). The CDR3 DNA reads TGTGCTAGCAGCTCGGGGGATAGCACAGATACGCAGTATTTT. Translated, it gives CASSSGDSTDTQYF.

V usage is TRBV5-1 and J usage is TRBJ1-1, with D possibly TRBD1 on 6 matching bases. Trimming left V 3 bases short and J 3 bases short, with 12 bases between. This CDR3 comprises 14 residues. Germline CDR1 SGHRS, CDR2 YFSETQ. In DNA, the CDR3 is TGCGCCAGCAGCTCAGGGGATCTTGACACTGAAGCTTTCTTT. Residues: CASSSGDLDTEAFF.

Comment on this clone: Lacking the conserved final phenylalanine or tryptophan, this CDR3 likely reflects a read error. This sequence joins TRBV30 and TRBJ1-2; no definite D call. The CDR3 runs 12 residues. V was shortened by 4 bases and J by 3 bases, with 9 bases between the two germline ends. Germline values: CDR1 GTSNPN, CDR2 SVGIG (reference sequence). Here the CDR3 reads CAWTGLDYGYTS. The CDR3 DNA reads TGTGCCTGGACGGGCCTGGACTATGGCTACACCTCC.

This sequence joins TRBV7-3 and TRBJ2-5; 7 nucleotides align to TRBD2. The CDR3 contains 16 residues. V dropped 5 bases and J dropped 1; count of bases not matched to a gene: 10. Germline assignment: CDR1 SGHTA and CDR2 FQGTGA. This chain's CDR3 is CASSLWGGGSQETQYF. In nucleotides, the CDR3 is TGTGCCAGCAGCCTGTGGGGGGGAGGGTCCCAAGAGACCCAGTACTTC.

The V call is TRBV18, the J call TRBJ2-5; maybe TRBD2 (5 bases). Germline CDR1 is KGHSH and CDR2 is LQKENI. The CDR3 is 18 amino acids. V lost 6 bases to trimming and J lost 0 bases, with 23 bases between them. The CDR3 loop is CASSIIGRSGGYQETQYF. CDR3 nucleotide sequence: TGTGCCAGCTCTATTATTGGACGGTCCGGCGGGTACCAAGAGACCCAGTACTTC.

This sequence joins TRBV29-1 and TRBJ1-1, with 8 bases that match TRBD1. CDR3 length: 19 amino acids. Germline lookup yields CDR1 SQVTM and CDR2 ANQGSEA. Trimming cost V 4 bases and J 0 bases; bases outside gene matches: 19. CDR3 sequence reads: CSVAVDRGDDGGMNTEAFF. CDR3 bases: TGCAGCGTTGCGGTTGACAGGGGAGATGATGGGGGCATGAACACTGAAGCTTTCTTT.

The J gene is TRBJ2-3, the V gene TRBV7-2, with TRBD1 identical over 7 bases. Germline V gene sequence: CDR1 SGHTA, CDR2 FQGNSA. The V gene end was trimmed by 2 bases and the J gene end by 6 bases; junction bases not matched to a gene: 2. The length of the CDR3 is 13 residues. The CDR3 bases are TGTGCCAGCAGCTTAAAGGGGGCGGATACGCAGTATTTT. Protein product: CASSLKGADTQYF.

V and J are TRBV29-1 and TRBJ2-7; D is perhaps TRBD1 (6 bases). V was pared by 7 bases and J by 0 bases, with 10 bases between. Looked up from germline, CDR1 is SQVTM and CDR2 is ANQGSEA. The CDR3 sequence is 12 residues long. CDR3 DNA sequence: TGCAGCGCTACAGGGACCTCCTACGAGCAGTACTTC. It yields the protein CSATGTSYEQYF.

The chain employs TRBV18 and TRBJ2-7; 13 bases align to TRBD2. CDR3 size: 18 residues. CDR1 and CDR2 (germline): KGHSH, LQKENI. Trimming removed 0 bases from V and 6 bases from J; junction bases left unmatched: 11. This CDR3 reads CASSPPRGTSGMGAEQYF. The CDR3 nucleotides read TGTGCCAGCTCACCACCGAGAGGGACTAGCGGGATGGGGGCCGAGCAGTACTTC.

The rearrangement links TRBV6-5 to TRBJ1-2; 7 bases agree with TRBD1. Germline V lookup: CDR1 MNHEY, CDR2 SVGAGI. This CDR3 region has 14 residues. With V trimmed by 9 bases and J by 4 bases, 11 bases remained unmatched. The CDR3 spells CASRRDSGLYGYTF. The CDR3 coding sequence is TGTGCCAGTCGCCGGGACAGCGGCCTCTATGGCTACACCTTC.

This chain joins TRBV5-1 and TRBJ2-7; TRBD1 matches 10 bases. This CDR3 has 15 amino acids. V gave up 0 bases and J gave up 2 bases; unmatched junction bases: 2. The germline CDR1 and CDR2 sequences are SGHRS and YFSETQ. The CDR3, as DNA: TGCGCCAGCAGCTTGGGAGGACAGGGGGCCTACGAGCAGTACTTC. Amino acids: CASSLGGQGAYEQYF. The full variable domain, in which reference TRBV5-1 and TRBJ2-7 provide the parts outside the CDR3, is KAGVTQTPRYLIKTRGQQVTLSCSPISGHRSVSWYQQTPGQGLQFLFEYFSETQRNKGNFPGRFSGRQFSNSRSEMNVSTLELGDSALYLCASSLGGQGAYEQYFGPGTRLTVT.

As regards this clone: Other DNA sequences within the sample encode an identical CDR3. The J gene is TRBJ2-1, the V gene TRBV5-1, with TRBD2 as a possible D gene (5 bases). Germline loops: CDR1 SGHRS, CDR2 YFSETQ. V dropped 4 bases and J dropped 6 bases, with 14 bases sitting between them. The CDR3 sequence is 14 residues long. CDR3 bases: TGCGCCAGCAGCCTGTGGGTAGGAGGCAATGAGCAGTTCTTC. Protein: CASSLWVGGNEQFF.

In its sample, this clone was seen a few times. The chain joins TRBV6-5 to TRBJ2-7; D is possibly TRBD2 (5 bases). Trimming took off 5 bases at V and 0 bases at J, with 8 bases between the two ends. CDR1 is MNHEY, CDR2 SVGAGI, per germline. This CDR3 has 13 amino acids. This CDR3 is CASSRRGSYEQYF. The CDR3 nucleotides read TGTGCCAGCAGTCGACGGGGCTCCTACGAGCAGTACTTC.

V and J are TRBV30 and TRBJ2-5, with D tentatively TRBD2 (6 bases). The CDR3 loop spans 12 amino acids. V shed 6 bases and J shed 4 bases, with 12 bases lying between them. Per germline, CDR1 GTSNPN and CDR2 SVGIG (reference sequence). The chain's CDR3 is CACRLVRETQYF. CDR3 DNA sequence: TGTGCCTGCCGACTAGTTAGAGAGACCCAGTACTTC.

The chain couples TRBV4-1 to TRBJ2-5; 9 positions agree with TRBD1. Losses at the gene ends were 5 bases for V and 5 bases for J; bases not matched to a gene: 6. CDR1 is MGHRA, CDR2 YSYEKL, per germline. The CDR3 is 14 residues long. Here the CDR3 reads CASSSYRGRETQYF. CDR3 bases: TGCGCCAGCAGCTCGTACAGGGGGCGGGAGACCCAGTACTTC.

The V gene is TRBV7-3, the J gene TRBJ2-3; the match to TRBD1 covers 7 bases. This CDR3 has 15 amino acids. Germline V gene sequence: CDR1 SGHTA, CDR2 FQGTGA. V trimming: 1 base; J trimming: 7 bases; junction bases outside the gene matches: 8. This CDR3 reads CASSLREGGSYTQYF. CDR3 nucleotides: TGTGCCAGCAGCTTAAGGGAAGGGGGCTCATATACGCAGTATTTT.

The chain carries TRBV9 and TRBJ2-3; TRBD1 might be the D (6 bases). The V end was cut by 0 bases, the J end by 0 bases, with 17 bases between. Germline V gives CDR1 SGDLS, CDR2 YYNGEE. This CDR3 has 18 amino acids. Written as DNA, the CDR3 is TGTGCCAGCAGCGTAGAGCCTCCATCCGGGACAAGCACAGATACGCAGTATTTT. Amino acids: CASSVEPPSGTSTDTQYF.

The V and J genes are TRBV6-6 and TRBJ1-5; D is unresolved. Trimming took 6 bases from V and 2 from J, leaving 14 bases between them. Germline V lookup: CDR1 MNHNY, CDR2 SVGAGI (reference sequence). The CDR3 covers 15 residues. The CDR3 spells CASSPSSGGNQPQHF. DNA for the CDR3: TGTGCCAGCAGCCCGTCCTCCGGGGGCAATCAGCCCCAGCATTTT.

In regard to this clone: This sample also contains other DNA sequences that code for the same CDR3. J is TRBJ1-6 and V is TRBV7-9; 7 bases are shared with TRBD1. Germline CDR1 reads SEHNR; CDR2 reads FQNEAQ (reference sequence). There are 14 residues in the CDR3. V gave up 7 bases and J gave up 5 bases; unmatched junction bases: 5. This CDR3 reads CASIPTGNNSPLHF. The CDR3, as DNA: TGTGCCAGCATACCGACAGGGAATAATTCACCCCTCCACTTT.